Here is one TCR beta chain with its context. Its matching antigen is unknown. The entry originates in a study of T cell repertoires in cytomegalovirus infection. TCRdb ran MiXCR on the reads and lists one entry per CDR3 protein. The sample lists 900,000 to 950,000 distinct CDR3 sequences, 30% to 40% occurring once. This TCR derives from a human donor in good health (CMV status not recorded). Some clones in this sample may be carry-over from other donors' samples. The sample was cultured CD8+ T cells from PBMCs, taken from culture after CMV antigen stimulation.

The CDR3 is CASTPDTEQFF. The CDR3 region has the DNA TGTGCCAGCACCCCGGACACTGAGCAGTTCTTC. This sequence joins TRBV5-5 and TRBJ2-1, with D perhaps TRBD1 (5 bases). Looked up from germline, CDR1 is SGHKS and CDR2 is YYEKEE (reference sequence). The CDR3 spans 11 residues. Trimming pared 6 bases from V and 9 bases from J, leaving 10 bases between.